The clone carrying this T cell receptor beta chain was seen many times. From approximately 400 ng of RNA, a library with molecular barcoded alpha/delta and beta/gamma adaptors was made. TCRdb re-analysed the reads in MiXCR, keeping a single row per CDR3 protein. Altogether approximately 65,000 distinct CDR3 sequences are present, approximately 14% being singletons, with the ten largest covering under 55%. The sample originates from a study of read filtering for tumor transcriptome and immune sequencing. Sequenced: a population of CD138-negative cells sorted from bone marrow. The receptor comes from a donor older than 35 with multiple myeloma.

CDR3: CASSYLEADTQYF. CDR3 coding DNA: TGTGCCAGCAGTTATTTGGAGGCAGATACGCAGTATTTT. The chain uses TRBV12-3 or TRBV12-4 and TRBJ2-3; a possible D gene is TRBD2 (5 bases). The CDR3 is made up of 13 amino acids. Trimming cost V 4 bases and J 4 bases, with 9 bases left between them.